These T cell receptor beta chains were read from a single sample in a study of blood T cell repertoires in COVID-19. Sequencing used immunoSEQ multiplex PCR; TCRdb keeps in-frame clones, though not all of them. Of about 260,000 clones listed, roughly 88% are singletons. The sequenced material came from PBMCs or T cells enriched from blood (not recorded which). These receptors were collected from a woman aged 40 to 50 with acute COVID-19. Both conserved end residues are part of each CDR3. D genes are given only for firm matches. Rows may omit the clone size; those that give it use once, few, many or a size class.

clone size,J gene,D gene,V gene,CDR3 protein,CDR3 DNA
.,TRBJ2-5,TRBD2,TRBV5-1,CASSRGLAGGPRETQYF,TGCGCCAGCAGCAGGGGACTAGCGGGAGGCCCACGAGAGACCCAGTACTTC
.,TRBJ2-1,TRBD1,TRBV11-1,CASSRRGQAYNEQFF,TGTGCCAGCAGTCGAAGGGGACAGGCCTACAATGAGCAGTTCTTC
.,TRBJ1-2,.,TRBV30,CAWSALPYQEGYTF,TGTGCCTGGAGTGCCCTCCCTTACCAAGAGGGCTACACCTTC
.,TRBJ2-3,.,TRBV24-1,CATNPSEGTDTQYF,TGTGCCACTAACCCTAGCGAGGGCACAGATACGCAGTATTTT
once,TRBJ1-4,.,TRBV27,CASSLSRASEKLFF,TGTGCCAGCAGTTTAAGCAGGGCCAGTGAAAAACTGTTTTTT
.,TRBJ2-1,TRBD2,TRBV9,CASSVGLAEPYNEQFF,TGTGCCAGCAGCGTAGGACTAGCGGAGCCATACAATGAGCAGTTCTTC
.,TRBJ2-3,TRBD2,TRBV7-8,CASSLGLAGGRGYTQYF,TGTGCCAGCAGCTTGGGACTAGCGGGAGGTAGGGGATATACGCAGTATTTT
.,TRBJ1-1,TRBD1,TRBV7-6,CASSLQGAGTEAFF,TGTGCCAGCAGCTTACAGGGGGCTGGCACTGAAGCTTTCTTT
.,TRBJ2-7,TRBD1,TRBV10-3,CAIQPGQGTYEQYF,TGTGCCATCCAGCCGGGACAGGGGACGTACGAGCAGTACTTC
.,TRBJ1-1,.,TRBV28,CASSRNTEAFF,TGTGCCAGCAGTCGGAACACTGAAGCTTTCTTT
once,TRBJ1-4,.,TRBV6-6,CASSRAGSATNEKLFF,TGTGCCAGCAGTCGAGCCGGGTCTGCAACTAATGAAAAACTGTTTTTT
.,TRBJ1-1,TRBD1,TRBV6-4,CASREDRTNTEAFF,TGTGCCAGCAGAGAGGACAGGACGAACACTGAAGCTTTCTTT
.,TRBJ1-1,TRBD1,TRBV5-4,CASTWDRNTEAFF,TGTGCCAGCACCTGGGACAGAAACACTGAAGCTTTCTTT
.,TRBJ1-3,.,TRBV29-1,CSVIPILSGNTIYF,TGCAGCGTTATTCCTATCCTCTCTGGAAACACCATATATTTT
.,TRBJ1-5,.,TRBV3-1/TRBV3-2,CASSQLSSGQPQHF,TGTGCCAGCAGCCAACTGTCCTCGGGTCAGCCCCAGCATTTT
.,TRBJ2-5,TRBD2,TRBV3-1/TRBV3-2,CASSQGLAGVSGIETQYF,TGTGCCAGCAGCCAAGGACTAGCGGGAGTTAGTGGCATCGAGACCCAGTACTTC
.,TRBJ1-4,.,TRBV4-1,CASSPGPTNEKLFF,TGCGCCAGCAGCCCAGGGCCTACTAATGAAAAACTGTTTTTT
.,TRBJ2-1,.,TRBV5-1,CASSPMTTNNEQFF,TGCGCCAGCAGCCCGATGACTACCAACAATGAGCAGTTCTTC
.,TRBJ1-1,.,TRBV14,CASSHLDGKNTEAFF,TGTGCCAGCAGCCATCTAGACGGAAAGAACACTGAAGCTTTCTTT
.,TRBJ1-6,.,TRBV6-5,CASSPSGTPPLHF,TGTGCCAGCAGTCCTAGCGGAACTCCACCCCTCCACTTT
.,TRBJ2-7,TRBD2,TRBV28,CLIRASGSYEQYF,TGTCTTATAAGGGCTAGCGGGTCCTACGAGCAGTACTTC
.,TRBJ2-3,TRBD2,TRBV6-2/TRBV6-3,CASSYYSTSGTYFVADTQYF,TGTGCCAGCAGTTACTATTCGACTAGCGGGACTTACTTTGTGGCAGATACGCAGTATTTT
.,TRBJ1-1,.,TRBV5-1,CASSFDSSNTEAFF,TGCGCCAGCAGCTTCGATTCGAGCAACACTGAAGCTTTCTTT
.,TRBJ2-3,.,TRBV6-5,CASSYSGLSTDTQYF,TGTGCCAGCAGTTACTCGGGGCTTAGCACAGATACGCAGTATTTT